This T cell receptor (beta chain) stems from a study of CD8 T cells in ankylosing spondylitis. It was by quantitative 5'-RACE with molecular barcodes that TCR beta libraries were made. TCRdb re-derived calls from the 5' RACE reads in MiXCR, one entry per CDR3 protein. The repertoire holds fewer than 350,000 distinct CDR3 sequences, 9.5% to 13% seen once, with more than 7% in the top ten. Germline V CDR1 and CDR2: DFQATT, SNEGSKA (reference sequence). The V and J ends lost 6 bases and 3 bases respectively, with 19 bases between them. The CDR3 has 15 amino acids. This clonotype was recorded many times. Its antigen is unidentified. Broader study findings: Characteristic of ankylosing spondylitis blood, it appeared, was a TCR beta motif comprising about eight highly homologous variants.

This receptor was obtained from a female donor with ankylosing spondylitis or in good health (not recorded which). V and J are TRBV20-1 and TRBJ2-3; D is perhaps TRBD1 or TRBD2 (5 bases each). The material sequenced was blood, either unsorted or a sorted T cell fraction (not recorded which). CDR3 sequence: CSAIGGQGRTDTQYF. In DNA form, the CDR3 reads TGCAGTGCGATAGGAGGTCAGGGTAGAACAGATACGCAGTATTTT.